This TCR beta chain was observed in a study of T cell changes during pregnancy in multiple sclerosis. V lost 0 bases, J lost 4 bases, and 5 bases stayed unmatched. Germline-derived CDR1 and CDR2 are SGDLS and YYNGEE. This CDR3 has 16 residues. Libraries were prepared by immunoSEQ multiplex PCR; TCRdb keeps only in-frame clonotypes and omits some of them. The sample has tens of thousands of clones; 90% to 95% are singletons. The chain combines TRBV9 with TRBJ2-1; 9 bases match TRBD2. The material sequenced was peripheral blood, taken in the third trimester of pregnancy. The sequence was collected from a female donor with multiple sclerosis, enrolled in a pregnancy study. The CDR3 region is CASSVVSSGVYNEQFF. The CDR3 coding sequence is TGTGCCAGCAGCGTAGTATCTAGCGGGGTTTACAATGAGCAGTTCTTC.